This is a list of T cell receptor beta chains from one sample in a study of regulatory T cells in long-lasting Graves disease. TCRdb re-analysed the multiplex PCR reads in MiXCR, keeping a single row per CDR3 protein. Among around 250,000 distinct CDR3 sequences listed, approximately 18% were seen once. This sample also appeared in a second study, on T cells in Graves' hyperthyroidism and ophthalmopathy.

The sequencing used peripheral blood mononuclear cells (PBMCs), collected at new diagnosis, from a patient treated with antithyroid drugs. The source of these receptors is a woman in her thirties with Graves disease. Each CDR3 is given with its conserved first and last residue. Fields, in order: clone size, V gene, J gene, D gene, CDR3 protein, CDR3 DNA. D genes are given only for firm matches. Only part of the rows carry a size: once, few, many, or a class if the clone is expanded.

many	TRBV19	TRBJ1-1	NA	CASSFGGRVGNTEAFF	TGTGCCTCCTCTTTCGGGGGCCGTGTCGGGAACACTGAAGCTTTCTTT
NA	TRBV10-3	TRBJ2-3	NA	CAISTGGGGTDTQYF	TGTGCCATCAGTACAGGGGGAGGGGGCACAGATACGCAGTATTTT
few	TRBV4-1	TRBJ1-2	NA	CASSQEEQVNYGYTF	TGTGCCAGCAGCCAAGAAGAACAGGTTAACTATGGCTACACCTTC
few	TRBV7-9	TRBJ1-2	TRBD1	CASSPRTGEVGYTF	TGTGCCAGCAGCCCTAGGACAGGGGAGGTTGGCTACACCTTC
many	TRBV12-3/TRBV12-4	TRBJ2-7	NA	CASRKAGTGSYEQYF	TGTGCCAGCAGGAAGGCCGGGACGGGCTCCTACGAGCAGTACTTC
few	TRBV12-3/TRBV12-4	TRBJ1-5	NA	CASSLDRVSNQPQHF	TGTGCCAGCAGTTTAGATCGGGTTAGCAATCAGCCCCAGCATTTT
NA	TRBV19	TRBJ2-3	TRBD1	CASTPLRQGSTDTQYF	TGTGCCAGTACCCCGCTCCGACAGGGAAGCACAGATACGCAGTATTTT
many	TRBV4-1	TRBJ1-2	NA	CASSQDTGQPYGYTF	TGTGCCAGCAGCCAAGATACGGGACAACCCTATGGCTACACCTTC
many	TRBV6-1	TRBJ1-1	NA	CATYGGGTEAFF	TGTGCCACGTATGGGGGGGGCACTGAAGCTTTCTTT
many	TRBV28	TRBJ1-1	NA	CASSLFPRNTEAFF	TGTGCCAGCAGTTTATTTCCAAGAAACACTGAAGCTTTCTTT
many	TRBV6-1	TRBJ1-5	NA	CASSERAQPQHF	TGTGCCAGCAGTGAACGGGCTCAGCCCCAGCATTTT
NA	TRBV29-1	TRBJ2-3	TRBD1	CSVEAGGPVADTQYF	TGCAGCGTTGAGGCAGGGGGTCCCGTTGCAGATACGCAGTATTTT
many	TRBV12-3/TRBV12-4	TRBJ1-4	NA	CASSLAGEEEKLFF	TGTGCCAGCAGTTTGGCCGGGGAGGAAGAAAAACTGTTTTTT
few	TRBV10-3	TRBJ2-1	NA	CAIGGRGNEQFF	TGTGCCATCGGGGGCAGGGGTAATGAGCAGTTCTTC
many	TRBV27	TRBJ1-1	NA	CASHEGVEAFF	TGTGCCAGCCACGAGGGGGTTGAAGCTTTCTTT
many	TRBV2	TRBJ1-4	NA	CASRVPELQKLFF	TGTGCCAGCAGGGTTCCGGAGCTGCAAAAACTGTTTTTT
many	TRBV3-1	TRBJ2-1	NA	CASSQGGAYNEQFF	TGTGCCAGCAGCCAAGGGGGGGCCTACAATGAGCAGTTCTTC
NA	TRBV6-1	TRBJ2-6	NA	CASSAEGSGANVLTF	TGTGCCAGCAGCGCCGAGGGAAGTGGGGCCAACGTCCTGACTTTC
many	TRBV5-6	TRBJ1-1	NA	CASTLGWGPNTEAFF	TGTGCCAGCACCCTGGGGTGGGGTCCGAACACTGAAGCTTTCTTT
many	TRBV12-3/TRBV12-4	TRBJ2-3	NA	CASSSGGELTDTQYF	TGTGCCAGCAGTTCAGGCGGGGAGCTCACAGATACGCAGTATTTT
NA	TRBV2	TRBJ2-7	TRBD1	CASSWGQGTYEQYF	TGTGCCAGCAGTTGGGGACAGGGAACCTACGAGCAGTACTTC
many	TRBV5-6	TRBJ2-7	NA	CASSLASDYYEQYF	TGTGCCAGCAGCTTGGCTTCGGACTACTACGAGCAGTACTTC
many	TRBV11-2	TRBJ1-2	TRBD1	CASSSLDRGAYGYTF	TGTGCCAGCAGCTCCTTGGACAGGGGAGCCTATGGCTACACCTTC
many	TRBV18	TRBJ2-1	NA	CASSQYRDGNEQFF	TGTGCCAGCTCACAATACAGGGATGGGAATGAGCAGTTCTTC
many	TRBV7-9	TRBJ2-7	TRBD1	CASSLPDRPPHEQYF	TGTGCCAGCAGCCTCCCGGACAGGCCGCCCCACGAGCAGTACTTC